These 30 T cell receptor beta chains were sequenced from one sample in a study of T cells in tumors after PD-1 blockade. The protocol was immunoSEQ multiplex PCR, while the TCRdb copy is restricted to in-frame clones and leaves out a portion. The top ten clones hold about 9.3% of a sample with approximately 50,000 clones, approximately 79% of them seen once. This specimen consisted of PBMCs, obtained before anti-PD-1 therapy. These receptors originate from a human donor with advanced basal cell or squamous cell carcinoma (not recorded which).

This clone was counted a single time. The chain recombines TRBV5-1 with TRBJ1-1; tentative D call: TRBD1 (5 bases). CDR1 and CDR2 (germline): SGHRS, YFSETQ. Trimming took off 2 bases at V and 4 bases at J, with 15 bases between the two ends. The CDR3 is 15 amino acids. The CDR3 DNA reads TGCGCCAGCAGCTTAGGGGTAAGGGAGAGCACTGAAGCTTTCTTT. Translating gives CASSLGVRESTEAFF.

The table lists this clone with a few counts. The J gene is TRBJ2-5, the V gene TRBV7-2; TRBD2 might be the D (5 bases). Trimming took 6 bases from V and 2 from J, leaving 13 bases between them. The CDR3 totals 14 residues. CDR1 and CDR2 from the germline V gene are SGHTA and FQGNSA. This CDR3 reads CASSPPGLQETQYF. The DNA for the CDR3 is TGTGCCAGCAGTCCGCCCGGACTGCAAGAGACCCAGTACTTC.

The CDR3 DNA follows: TGTGCCAGCAGCGTACGTTGGGAGTACAATGAGCAGTTCTTC. Its protein is CASSVRWEYNEQFF. The chain combines TRBV9 with TRBJ2-1, with D perhaps TRBD2 (5 bases). The germline CDR1 and CDR2 sequences are SGDLS and YYNGEE. Trimming pared 1 base from V and 4 bases from J, leaving 9 bases between. The CDR3 has 14 residues.

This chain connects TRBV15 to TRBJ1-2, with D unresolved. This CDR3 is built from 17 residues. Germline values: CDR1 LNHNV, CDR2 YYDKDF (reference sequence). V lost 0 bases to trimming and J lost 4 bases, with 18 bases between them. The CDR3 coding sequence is TGTGCCACCAGCAGAGATAGAGGGAACAGACTCGGCTATGGCTACACCTTC. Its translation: CATSRDRGNRLGYGYTF.

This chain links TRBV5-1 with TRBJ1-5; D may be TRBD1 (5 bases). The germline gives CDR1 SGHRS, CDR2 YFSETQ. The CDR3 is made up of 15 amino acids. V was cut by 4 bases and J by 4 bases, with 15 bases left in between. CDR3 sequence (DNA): TGCGCCAGCAGCGCCGGGGACGCCAGGAATCAGCCCCAGCATTTT. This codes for CASSAGDARNQPQHF.

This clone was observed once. As DNA, the CDR3 is TGTGCCAGCAGCCTGGGGACAGCTCTGATGTCTGGCTACACCTTC. Amino acid sequence: CASSLGTALMSGYTF. V and J are TRBV5-4 and TRBJ1-2; 7 nucleotides agree with TRBD1. CDR1 is SGHNT, CDR2 YYREEE, per germline (reference sequence). J was trimmed by 7 bases and V by 4 bases; bases with no gene match: 13. This CDR3 spans 15 amino acids.

CDR3 in amino acids: CASSSGGAVNEQFF. The DNA of the CDR3 is TGTGCCAGCAGTAGCGGGGGGGCAGTCAATGAGCAGTTCTTC. The chain couples TRBV2 to TRBJ2-1, with TRBD2 matching 10 bases. The ends lost 5 bases at V and 6 bases at J; junction bases unmatched: 4. Per the germline V gene, CDR1 is SNHLY and CDR2 is FYNNEI. The CDR3 is 14 residues long.

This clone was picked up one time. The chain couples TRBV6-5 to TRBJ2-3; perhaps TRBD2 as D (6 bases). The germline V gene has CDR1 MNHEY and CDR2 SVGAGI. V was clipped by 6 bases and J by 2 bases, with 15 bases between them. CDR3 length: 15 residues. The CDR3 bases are TGTGCCAGCAGCCTGTGGGGGGAAACCACAGATACGCAGTATTTT. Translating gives CASSLWGETTDTQYF.

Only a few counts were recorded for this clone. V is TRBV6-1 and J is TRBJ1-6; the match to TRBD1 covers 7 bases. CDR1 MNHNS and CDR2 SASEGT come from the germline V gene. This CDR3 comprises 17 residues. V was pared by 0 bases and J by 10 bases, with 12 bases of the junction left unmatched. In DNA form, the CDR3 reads TGTGCCAGCAGTGAAGCGGTTAGGAGACAGGGAATATCACCCCTCCACTTT. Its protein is CASSEAVRRQGISPLHF.

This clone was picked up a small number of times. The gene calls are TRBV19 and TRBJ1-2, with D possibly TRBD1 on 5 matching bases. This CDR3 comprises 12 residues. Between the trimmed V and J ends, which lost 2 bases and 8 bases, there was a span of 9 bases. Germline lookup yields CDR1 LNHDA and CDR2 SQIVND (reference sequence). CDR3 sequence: CASSIQGWGYTF. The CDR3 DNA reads TGTGCCAGTAGTATACAGGGATGGGGCTACACCTTC.

CDR3 loop: CASSSLLGNSNQPQHF. The CDR3, as DNA: TGTGCCAGTTCATCTCTACTGGGGAATAGCAATCAGCCCCAGCATTTT. The genes are TRBV19 and TRBJ1-5; D call uncertain. Germline CDR1 reads LNHDA; CDR2 reads SQIVND (reference sequence). V was cut by 8 bases and J by 0 bases, with 17 bases left in between. The length of the CDR3 is 16 residues.

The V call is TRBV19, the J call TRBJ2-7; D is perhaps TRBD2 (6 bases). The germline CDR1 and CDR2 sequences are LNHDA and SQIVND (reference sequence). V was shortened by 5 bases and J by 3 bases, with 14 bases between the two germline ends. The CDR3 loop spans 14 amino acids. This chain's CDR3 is CASSFGDSRYEQYF. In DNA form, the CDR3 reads TGTGCCAGTAGTTTTGGGGACTCTCGCTACGAGCAGTACTTC.

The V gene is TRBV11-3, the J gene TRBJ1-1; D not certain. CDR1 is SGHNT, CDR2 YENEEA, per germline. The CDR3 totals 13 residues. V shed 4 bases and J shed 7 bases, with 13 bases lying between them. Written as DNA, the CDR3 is TGTGCCAGCAGCTACAGTGGGAGGGTTGAAGCTTTCTTT. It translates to CASSYSGRVEAFF.

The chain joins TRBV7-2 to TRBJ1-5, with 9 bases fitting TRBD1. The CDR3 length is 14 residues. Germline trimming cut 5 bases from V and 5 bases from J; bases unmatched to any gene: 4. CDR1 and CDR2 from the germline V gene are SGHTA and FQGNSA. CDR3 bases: TGTGCCAGCAGCCCCGGACAGGGGCATCAGCCCCAGCATTTT. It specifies CASSPGQGHQPQHF. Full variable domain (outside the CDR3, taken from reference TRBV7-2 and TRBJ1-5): GAGVSQSPSNKVTEKGKDVELRCDPISGHTALYWYRQSLGQGLEFLIYFQGNSAPDKSGLPSDRFSAERTGGSVSTLTIQRTQQEDSAVYLCASSPGQGHQPQHFGDGTRLSIL.

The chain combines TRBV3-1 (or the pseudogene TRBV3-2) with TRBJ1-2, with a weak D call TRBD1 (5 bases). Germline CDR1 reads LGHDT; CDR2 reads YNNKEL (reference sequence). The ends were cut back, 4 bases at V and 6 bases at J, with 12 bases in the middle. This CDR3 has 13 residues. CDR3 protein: CASSLGLGHGYTF. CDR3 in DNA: TGTGCCAGCAGCCTGGGACTGGGGCATGGCTACACCTTC.

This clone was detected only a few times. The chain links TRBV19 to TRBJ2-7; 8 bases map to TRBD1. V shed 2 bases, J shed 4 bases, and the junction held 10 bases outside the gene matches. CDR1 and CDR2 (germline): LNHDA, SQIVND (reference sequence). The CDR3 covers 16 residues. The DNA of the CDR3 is TGTGCCAGTAGTATAAGAGGGCAGGGGGCCCTGTACGAGCAGTACTTC. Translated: CASSIRGQGALYEQYF.

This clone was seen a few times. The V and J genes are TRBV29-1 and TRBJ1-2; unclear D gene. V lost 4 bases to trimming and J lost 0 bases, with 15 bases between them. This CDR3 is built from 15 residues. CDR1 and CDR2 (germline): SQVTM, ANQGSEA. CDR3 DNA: TGCAGCGTTGTAATCGCAGACTTGTCTAACTATGGCTACACCTTC. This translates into CSVVIADLSNYGYTF. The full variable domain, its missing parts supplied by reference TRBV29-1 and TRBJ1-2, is SAVISQKPSRDICQRGTSLTIQCQVDSQVTMMFWYRQQPGQSLTLIATANQGSEATYESGFVIDKFPISRPNLTFSTLTVSNMSPEDSSIYLCSVVIADLSNYGYTFGSGTRLTVV.

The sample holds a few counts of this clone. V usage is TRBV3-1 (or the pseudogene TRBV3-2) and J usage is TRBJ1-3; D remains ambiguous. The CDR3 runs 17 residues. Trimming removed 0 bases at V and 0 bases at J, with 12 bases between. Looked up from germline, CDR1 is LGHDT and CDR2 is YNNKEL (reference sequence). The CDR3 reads CASSQDGGAFSGNTIYF. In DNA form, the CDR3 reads TGTGCCAGCAGCCAAGATGGAGGAGCTTTCTCTGGAAACACCATATATTTT.

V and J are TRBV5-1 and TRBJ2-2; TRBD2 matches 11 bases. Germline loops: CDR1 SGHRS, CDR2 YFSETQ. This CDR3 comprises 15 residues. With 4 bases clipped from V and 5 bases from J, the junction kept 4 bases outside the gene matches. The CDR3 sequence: CASSRRLAGTGELFF. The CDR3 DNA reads TGCGCCAGCAGCCGGCGACTAGCGGGAACCGGGGAGCTGTTTTTT.

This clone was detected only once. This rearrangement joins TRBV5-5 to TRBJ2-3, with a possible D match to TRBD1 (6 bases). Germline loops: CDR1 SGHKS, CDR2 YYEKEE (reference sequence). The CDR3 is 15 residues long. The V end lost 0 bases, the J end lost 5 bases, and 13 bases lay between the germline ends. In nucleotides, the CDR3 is TGTGCCAGCAGCTTGGACGGCAGGGGAATAGATACGCAGTATTTT. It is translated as CASSLDGRGIDTQYF.

CDR3: CASSVDWYRSYNEQFF. The CDR3 DNA is TGTGCCAGCAGCGTAGATTGGTACCGCTCCTACAATGAGCAGTTCTTC. The chain joins TRBV9 to TRBJ2-1; no clear D gene. CDR3 size: 16 residues. Germline V lookup: CDR1 SGDLS, CDR2 YYNGEE. Trimming left V 0 bases short and J 0 bases short, with 10 bases between.

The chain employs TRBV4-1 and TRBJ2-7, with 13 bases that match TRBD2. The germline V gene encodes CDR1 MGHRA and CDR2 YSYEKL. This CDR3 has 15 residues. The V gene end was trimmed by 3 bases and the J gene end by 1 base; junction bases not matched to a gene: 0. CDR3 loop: CASSQTSGGSYEQYF. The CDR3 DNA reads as TGCGCCAGCAGCCAGACTAGCGGGGGGTCCTACGAGCAGTACTTC.

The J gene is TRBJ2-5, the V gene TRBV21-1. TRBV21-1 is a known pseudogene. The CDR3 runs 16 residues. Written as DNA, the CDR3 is TGTGCCAGCTCTACAAAGCCGAGGGGGGAACCAGAGACCCAGTACTTC. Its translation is CASSTKPRGEPETQYF.

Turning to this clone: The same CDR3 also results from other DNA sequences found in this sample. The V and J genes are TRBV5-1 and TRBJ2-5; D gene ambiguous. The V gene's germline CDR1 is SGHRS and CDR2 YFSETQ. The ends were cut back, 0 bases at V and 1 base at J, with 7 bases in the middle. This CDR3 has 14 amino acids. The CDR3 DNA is TGCGCCAGCAGCTTGGTGGGCAGCCAAGAGACCCAGTACTTC. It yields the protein CASSLVGSQETQYF.

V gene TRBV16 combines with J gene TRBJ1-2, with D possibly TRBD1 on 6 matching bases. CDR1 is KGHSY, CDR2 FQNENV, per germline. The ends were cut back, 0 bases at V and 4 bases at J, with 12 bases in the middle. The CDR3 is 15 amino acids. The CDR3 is CASSQSWTEGYGYTF. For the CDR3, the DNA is TGTGCCAGCAGCCAATCATGGACAGAGGGCTATGGCTACACCTTC.

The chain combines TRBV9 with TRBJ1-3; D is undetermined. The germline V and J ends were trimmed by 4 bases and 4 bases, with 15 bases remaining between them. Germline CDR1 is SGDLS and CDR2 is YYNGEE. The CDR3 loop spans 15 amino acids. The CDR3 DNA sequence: TGTGCCAGCAGCCCCCGGGGAGCTGAAGGAAACACCATATATTTT. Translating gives CASSPRGAEGNTIYF.

The CDR3 DNA sequence: TGTGCCAGCAGCCTTCTCGATGCGGGTGGAAACACCATATATTTT. Protein product: CASSLLDAGGNTIYF. The chain couples TRBV7-6 to TRBJ1-3; D call uncertain. The CDR3 contains 15 residues. Per germline, CDR1 SGHVS and CDR2 FNYEAQ. The ends were cut back, 5 bases at V and 3 bases at J, with 14 bases in the middle.

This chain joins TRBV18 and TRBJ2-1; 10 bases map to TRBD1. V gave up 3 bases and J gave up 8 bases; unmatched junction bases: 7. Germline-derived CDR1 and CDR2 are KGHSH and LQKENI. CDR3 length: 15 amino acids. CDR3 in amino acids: CASSPGTGVGYEQFF. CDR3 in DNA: TGTGCCAGCTCACCCGGGACAGGGGTAGGATATGAGCAGTTCTTC.

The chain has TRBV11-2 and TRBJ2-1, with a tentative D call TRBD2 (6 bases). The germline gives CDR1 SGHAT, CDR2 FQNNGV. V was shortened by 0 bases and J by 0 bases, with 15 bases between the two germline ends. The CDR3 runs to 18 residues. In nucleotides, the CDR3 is TGTGCCAGCAGCTTAGAGGGGTTTAGCGGAAGCTCCTACAATGAGCAGTTCTTC. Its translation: CASSLEGFSGSSYNEQFF.

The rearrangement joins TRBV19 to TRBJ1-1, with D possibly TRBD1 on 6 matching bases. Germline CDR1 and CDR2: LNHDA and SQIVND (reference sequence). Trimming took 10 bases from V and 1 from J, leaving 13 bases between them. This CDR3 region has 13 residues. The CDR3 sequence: CATRGLRNTEAFF. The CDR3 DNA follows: TGTGCCACCAGGGGATTACGGAACACTGAAGCTTTCTTT. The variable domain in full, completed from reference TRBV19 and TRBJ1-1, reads DGGITQSPKYLFRKEGQNVTLSCEQNLNHDAMYWYRQDPGQGLRLIYYSQIVNDFQKGDIAEGYSVSREKKESFPLTVTSAQKNPTAFYLCATRGLRNTEAFFGQGTRLTVV.